Below, 18 T cell receptor beta chains from the same sample are listed, as sequenced in a study of cytotoxic CD8 clonotypes in ibrutinib-treated CLL. The data were produced by immunoSEQ multiplex PCR, yet TCRdb's version contains in-frame clones alone and is incomplete. In the table there are about 84,000 clones, about 82% of which are singletons. The sample consisted of PBMCs, taken before ibrutinib treatment. The receptor source for this set is a human donor with chronic lymphocytic leukemia.

The rearrangement uses TRBV6-5 and TRBJ2-7; a weak D match, TRBD1 (7 bases). There are 13 residues in the CDR3. V was pared by 4 bases and J by 5 bases, with 12 bases between. The germline gives CDR1 MNHEY, CDR2 SVGAGI. This chain's CDR3 is CASSFRGVNEQYF. The CDR3, as DNA: TGTGCCAGCAGTTTCAGGGGGGTCAACGAGCAGTACTTC.

Comments on this clone: One end of the junction fails to match germline, which may point to a read error. The chain has TRBV5-8 and TRBJ1-2; D is unclear. CDR3 length: 16 residues. Germline values: CDR1 SGHTS, CDR2 YDEGEE. This CDR3 is CASSLDHDGSWVLTPF. Written as DNA, the CDR3 is TGTGCCAGCAGCTTGGATCACGATGGTTCATGGGTACTAACTCCATTC.

The rearrangement links TRBV10-2 to TRBJ2-1, with TRBD2 as a possible D gene (6 bases). There are 15 residues in the CDR3. V was trimmed by 6 bases and J by 7 bases, leaving 19 bases between them. In germline, CDR1 is WSHSY, CDR2 SAAADI. CDR3: CASRYGTAFGNEQFF. CDR3 bases: TGCGCCAGCAGATACGGGACTGCTTTTGGGAATGAGCAGTTCTTC.

This chain uses TRBV28 with TRBJ1-2, with a possible D match to TRBD1 (6 bases). CDR1 MDHEN and CDR2 SYDVKM come from the germline V gene. The CDR3 covers 13 residues. Trimming took off 2 bases at V and 3 bases at J, with 7 bases between the two ends. CDR3 coding DNA: TGTGCCAGCAGTTTAGGACAGCACTATGGCTACACCTTC. Translation: CASSLGQHYGYTF.

The table lists this clone with a few counts. Other DNA sequences in this specimen translate into the identical CDR3. V and J are TRBV7-6 and TRBJ1-5; D is unresolved. Germline CDR1 is SGHVS and CDR2 is FNYEAQ. V lost 1 base and J 0 bases, leaving 7 bases between the germline ends. The CDR3 has 15 amino acids. CDR3 residues: CASSLDSYSNQPQHF. DNA of the CDR3: TGTGCCAGCAGCTTAGACAGCTATAGCAATCAGCCCCAGCATTTT.

V gene TRBV28 combines with J gene TRBJ1-1; D is uncertain. CDR3 size: 13 residues. The V end was cut by 6 bases, the J end by 1 base, with 9 bases between. Germline V gene data show CDR1 as MDHEN and CDR2 as SYDVKM. The CDR3 region is CASRSPRNTEAFF. CDR3 bases: TGTGCCAGCAGGTCACCCAGGAACACTGAAGCTTTCTTT.

CDR3 coding DNA: TGCGCCAGCAGCTCTACAGGGTGGGACACTGAAGCTTTCTTT. Protein product: CASSSTGWDTEAFF. This chain uses TRBV5-1 with TRBJ1-1, with a tentative D call TRBD1 (6 bases). This CDR3 has 14 residues. V was cut by 3 bases and J by 3 bases, with 12 bases left in between. Germline values: CDR1 SGHRS, CDR2 YFSETQ.

The chain couples TRBV19 to TRBJ2-1; D gene uncertain. The CDR3 is made up of 12 amino acids. Germline loops: CDR1 LNHDA, CDR2 SQIVND (reference sequence). The V end was cut by 4 bases, the J end by 3 bases, with 4 bases between. The CDR3 loop is CASSTHYNEQFF. As DNA, the CDR3 is TGTGCCAGTAGTACCCACTACAATGAGCAGTTCTTC.

In this sample, this clone turned up once. The chain uses TRBV7-6 and TRBJ2-7; 7 bases are a match to TRBD1. After removal of 5 bases from V and 0 bases from J, the junction contained 13 bases not matched to a gene. The CDR3 extends over 17 amino acids. In germline, CDR1 is SGHVS, CDR2 FNYEAQ. The CDR3 reads CASSPDRPGQFSYEQYF. The CDR3 DNA sequence: TGTGCCAGCAGCCCCGATAGACCGGGACAGTTCTCCTACGAGCAGTACTTC.

The V and J genes are TRBV5-6 and TRBJ2-7; unclear D gene. V was clipped by 4 bases and J by 2 bases, with 10 bases between them. Per germline, CDR1 SGHDT and CDR2 YYEEEE. The CDR3 sequence is 13 residues long. The DNA of the CDR3 is TGTGCCAGCAGCGCGCCGGGTACCTACGAGCAGTACTTC. As protein: CASSAPGTYEQYF.

This CDR3 is CASSIGSPSDTQYF. CDR3 DNA sequence: TGTGCCAGCAGCATCGGCAGTCCCTCAGATACGCAGTATTTT. The rearrangement links TRBV21-1 to TRBJ2-3. TRBV21-1 is marked as a pseudogene. The CDR3 extends over 14 amino acids.

The chain links TRBV15 to TRBJ1-1; unclear D gene. The CDR3 has 13 residues. The V gene's germline CDR1 is LNHNV and CDR2 YYDKDF (reference sequence). V lost 0 bases to trimming and J lost 12 bases, with 14 bases between them. The DNA for the CDR3 is TGTGCCACCAGCAGAGAAGCAGGTCGTGCGTCTTTCTTT. Its protein is CATSREAGRASFF.

The V call is TRBV4-1, the J call TRBJ2-1; 7 nucleotides match TRBD2. In germline, CDR1 is MGHRA, CDR2 YSYEKL. This CDR3 has 15 residues. V lost 2 bases and J lost 3; bases outside the gene matches: 4. The CDR3 protein is CASSQRLADYNEQFF. CDR3 sequence (DNA): TGCGCCAGCAGCCAACGACTAGCAGACTACAATGAGCAGTTCTTC.

This clone has just one count. The chain links TRBV9 to TRBJ2-7; no clear D. This CDR3 contains 13 residues. Germline values: CDR1 SGDLS, CDR2 YYNGEE. Between the trimmed V and J ends, which lost 4 bases and 2 bases, there was a span of 10 bases. The CDR3 region has the DNA TGTGCCAGCAGCCCCTCCCCTGCCTACGAGCAGTACTTC. This encodes CASSPSPAYEQYF.

This chain connects TRBV29-1 to TRBJ1-2; 9 nucleotides align to TRBD1. Trimming took 1 base from V and 7 from J; bases not matched to a gene: 10. This CDR3 has 15 residues. Looked up from germline, CDR1 is SQVTM and CDR2 is ANQGSEA. Here the CDR3 reads CSVEVGGQGLSGYTF. The CDR3 bases are TGCAGCGTTGAAGTAGGGGGACAGGGACTTTCTGGCTACACCTTC.

In its sample, this clone was seen a few times. The gene calls are TRBV7-2 and TRBJ2-5, with 7 bases aligning to TRBD1. This CDR3 region has 15 residues. The germline CDR1 and CDR2 sequences are SGHTA and FQGNSA. Trimming took 1 base from V and 6 from J; bases not matched to a gene: 8. The CDR3 is CASSLDRGIGKTQYF. For the CDR3, the DNA is TGTGCCAGCAGCTTAGACAGGGGAATTGGAAAGACCCAGTACTTC.

The chain uses TRBV9 and TRBJ2-3; 8 bases align to TRBD2. CDR3 length equals 16 residues. Germline trimming cut 2 bases from V and 0 bases from J; bases unmatched to any gene: 5. Germline CDR1 reads SGDLS; CDR2 reads YYNGEE. The CDR3 bases are TGTGCCAGCAGCGTTAGCGGGATGACTAGCACAGATACGCAGTATTTT. Protein: CASSVSGMTSTDTQYF.

With regard to this clone: The junction and the germline gene differ at one end; a read error may be behind it. The J gene is TRBJ1-2, the V gene TRBV30; D remains unclear. Germline V gene lookup returns CDR1 GTSNPN and CDR2 SVGIG (reference sequence). The CDR3 length is 8 residues. The CDR3 reads CAWRDPRF. The CDR3 nucleotides read TGTGCCTGGAGGGACCCCCGCTTC.